This TCR beta chain appears in the sequencing data of a study of T cell responses to AZD1222 COVID-19 vaccine. The study's findings and limits: Within unmutated variant regions lay the reported targets of nearly half of spike-specific TCRs.

The data were produced by immunoSEQ multiplex PCR, yet TCRdb's version contains in-frame clones alone and is incomplete. The sample lists under 150,000 clones, 75% to 85% seen once, with approximately 8% in the top ten. Worth noting for this clone: Its antigen is as yet unknown.

The CDR3 is 16 amino acids. Trimming took 5 bases from V and 3 from J; bases not matched to a gene: 9. CDR1 is SEHNR, CDR2 FQNEAQ, per germline (reference sequence). The chain is built from TRBV7-9 and TRBJ1-2, with 10 bases fitting TRBD1. The specimen comprised peripheral blood, sampled 28 days after the second dose of the MenACWY control vaccine. The sequence came from an adult who received the MenACWY meningococcal vaccine as a control. CDR3 sequence (DNA): TGTGCCAGCAGCGCGCGGGACAGGGGTTCGGACTATGGCTACACCTTC. It codes for CASSARDRGSDYGYTF.